There are a few counts of the clone carrying this T cell receptor (beta chain). Its matching antigen is unknown. Preparation of the TCRbeta library involved a method that used unique molecular identifiers. A single record per CDR3 protein comes from TCRdb applying MiXCR to the PCR reads. The sample records around 130,000 distinct CDR3 sequences, around a tenth being singletons. V gave up 0 bases and J gave up 1 base, with 8 bases separating them. The CDR3 contains 15 residues. Germline CDR1 is MNHEY and CDR2 is SVGAGI. This entry is derived from a study of T-cell reconstitution after alpha-beta-depleted transplantation in children. Study-level points and caveats: About two months after transplant, alpha-beta T cells reportedly came from several hundred expanded graft clones. Where some patients showed high TCRbeta diversity at day 60, it came from recipient T cells and thymic progenitors that had survived.

The V call is TRBV6-5, the J call TRBJ2-3; D may correspond to TRBD1 or TRBD2 (6 bases each). The receptor comes from a girl under three years old who had a stem cell transplant for combined immunodeficiency, so the T cells may come from the graft donor. Sequencing was performed on PBMCs, mostly from graft donor cells, taken 180 days after TCRalphabeta/CD19-depleted stem cell transplant. The CDR3 DNA follows: TGTGCCAGCAGTTACTCGGGGGGCGGCACAGATACGCAGTATTTT. It yields the protein CASSYSGGGTDTQYF.